These 10 T cell receptor beta chains were all obtained from the same sample, sequenced in a study of cytomegalovirus exposure and HLA in healthy donors (TCRdb year 2017). Library creation used the immunoSEQ multiplex PCR assay. A mixture of 60 forward primers for TCR Vbeta segments and 13 reverse primers for TCR Jbeta segments was used in the multiplex PCR. TCRdb took this table from immuneACCESS and kept in-frame rearrangements with V and J called. Such tables lack part of the clones; where checked against another copy, unresolved V genes explain under half of the gap, and the rest is unexplained. The sample contains some 150,000 clones, over 60% of them found a single time. Less than 0.9% of the sample belongs to the ten largest clones. The sample comprised PBMCs. Every receptor here comes from a female donor in good health and CMV-seronegative.

DNA of the CDR3: TGCGCCAGCAGCCAAGATCGGGAGGGGATAGATACGCAGTATTTT. It is translated as CASSQDREGIDTQYF. V is TRBV4-3 and J is TRBJ2-3, with TRBD2 matching 8 bases. Unmatched junction bases numbered 4, after V lost 0 bases and J lost 5 bases. The length of the CDR3 is 15 residues. Germline CDR1 is LGHNA and CDR2 is YSLEER.

The chain couples TRBV13 to TRBJ2-3; a weak D match, TRBD2 (6 bases). The V end lost 5 bases, the J end lost 4 bases, and 19 bases lay between the germline ends. The CDR3 has 16 residues. Germline lookup yields CDR1 PRHDT and CDR2 FYEKMQ (reference sequence). CDR3 nucleotides: TGTGCCAGCAGCCTGCTAGCAGGACTACGTGCAGATACGCAGTATTTT. Translation: CASSLLAGLRADTQYF.

The J gene is TRBJ2-1, the V gene TRBV2; 7 positions match TRBD2. Germline V gives CDR1 SNHLY, CDR2 FYNNEI. The CDR3 sequence is 16 residues long. V trimming: 4 bases; J trimming: 0 bases; junction bases outside the gene matches: 6. CDR3 loop: CASSASGAISYNEQFF. The CDR3 nucleotides are TGTGCCAGCAGTGCTAGCGGAGCGATCTCCTACAATGAGCAGTTCTTC.

The genes are TRBV4-1 and TRBJ2-6, with a possible D match to TRBD2 (7 bases). Germline lookup yields CDR1 MGHRA and CDR2 YSYEKL. The CDR3 extends over 18 amino acids. V lost 5 bases, J lost 0 bases, and 17 bases lay in between. The CDR3 DNA reads TGCGCCAGCAGCGCCCGAACAGGGAGGGCCTCTGGGGCCAACGTCCTGACTTTC. Its protein product is CASSARTGRASGANVLTF.

The genes are TRBV19 and TRBJ2-4; 11 bases fit TRBD1. Germline assignment: CDR1 LNHDA and CDR2 SQIVND (reference sequence). The CDR3 is 19 amino acids. Trimming at V came to 4 bases and at J to 0 bases, leaving 11 bases not matched to a gene. The CDR3: CASSTPGTGGGLAKNIQYF. In DNA form, the CDR3 reads TGTGCCAGTAGTACGCCCGGGACAGGGGGGGGACTAGCCAAAAACATTCAGTACTTC.

The rearrangement joins TRBV18 to TRBJ2-1, with D unclear. V was clipped by 3 bases and J by 7 bases, with 13 bases between them. The CDR3 spans 14 residues. The V gene's germline CDR1 is KGHSH and CDR2 LQKENI. The DNA of the CDR3 is TGTGCCAGCTCACCCCAAACTAAAGATAATGAGCAGTTCTTC. Translated: CASSPQTKDNEQFF.

The V and J genes are TRBV5-4 and TRBJ2-1; 7 bases match TRBD2. The CDR3 loop spans 14 amino acids. Germline CDR1 and CDR2: SGHNT and YYREEE (reference sequence). With V trimmed by 2 bases and J by 8 bases, 7 bases remained unmatched. The DNA for the CDR3 is TGTGCCAGCAGCTTAGCGGGGACTGACCATGAGCAGTTCTTC. Amino acid sequence: CASSLAGTDHEQFF.

This chain connects TRBV28 to TRBJ2-4, with a possible D match to TRBD1 (6 bases). The CDR3 has 15 residues. Per germline, CDR1 MDHEN and CDR2 SYDVKM. With 7 bases removed from V and 12 bases from J, the gap between germline ends came to 25 bases. CDR3 region: CASNPDRPSSPSQYF. CDR3 in DNA: TGTGCCAGCAACCCAGACAGGCCATCTTCACCCAGTCAGTACTTC.

The chain carries TRBV19 and TRBJ1-2, with TRBD1 matching over 9 bases. V shed 11 bases, J shed 8 bases, and the junction held 12 bases outside the gene matches. The CDR3 has 13 residues. Germline V gives CDR1 LNHDA, CDR2 SQIVND (reference sequence). CDR3 residues: CASSQGQGGGYTF. CDR3 bases: TGTGCCTCATCACAGGGACAGGGTGGGGGCTACACCTTC.

The rearrangement uses TRBV27 and TRBJ1-6, with a tentative D call TRBD1 (6 bases). V was shortened by 4 bases and J by 6 bases, with 13 bases between the two germline ends. This CDR3 has 15 amino acids. The V gene's germline CDR1 is MNHEY and CDR2 SMNVEV (reference sequence). The CDR3 nucleotides read TGTGCCAGCAGTTCGCGGGGGCTAGTTAATTCACCCCTCCACTTT. Protein sequence: CASSSRGLVNSPLHF.